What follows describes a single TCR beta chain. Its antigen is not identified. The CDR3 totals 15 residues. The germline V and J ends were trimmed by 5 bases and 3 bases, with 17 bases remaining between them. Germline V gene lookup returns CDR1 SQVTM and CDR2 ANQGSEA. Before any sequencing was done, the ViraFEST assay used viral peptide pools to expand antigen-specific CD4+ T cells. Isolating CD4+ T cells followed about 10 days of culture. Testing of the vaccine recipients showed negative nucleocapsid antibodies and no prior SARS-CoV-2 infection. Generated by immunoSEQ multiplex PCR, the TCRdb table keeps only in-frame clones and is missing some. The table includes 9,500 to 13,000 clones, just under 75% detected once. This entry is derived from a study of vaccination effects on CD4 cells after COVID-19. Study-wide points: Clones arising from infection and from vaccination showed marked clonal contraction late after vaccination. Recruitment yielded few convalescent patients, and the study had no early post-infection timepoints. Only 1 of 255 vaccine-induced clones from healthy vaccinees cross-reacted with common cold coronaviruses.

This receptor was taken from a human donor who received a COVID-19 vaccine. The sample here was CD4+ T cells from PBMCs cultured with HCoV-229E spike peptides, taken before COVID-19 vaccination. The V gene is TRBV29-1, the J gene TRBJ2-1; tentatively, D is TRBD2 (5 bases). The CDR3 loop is CSVLISIRGYNEQFF. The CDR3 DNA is TGCAGCGTTCTTATTAGCATCCGGGGCTACAATGAGCAGTTCTTC.